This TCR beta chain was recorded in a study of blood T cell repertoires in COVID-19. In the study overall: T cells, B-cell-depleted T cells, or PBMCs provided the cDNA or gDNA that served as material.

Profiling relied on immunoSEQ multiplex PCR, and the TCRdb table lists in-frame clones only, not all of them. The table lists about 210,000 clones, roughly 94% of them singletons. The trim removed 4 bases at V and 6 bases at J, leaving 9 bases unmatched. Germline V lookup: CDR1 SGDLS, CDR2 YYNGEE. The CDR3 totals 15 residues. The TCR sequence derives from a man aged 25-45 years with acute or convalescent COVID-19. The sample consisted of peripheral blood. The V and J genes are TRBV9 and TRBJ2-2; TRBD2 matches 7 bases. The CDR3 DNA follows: TGTGCCAGCAGCTCCCGACTAGCCGGCGCCGGGGAGCTGTTTTTT. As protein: CASSSRLAGAGELFF. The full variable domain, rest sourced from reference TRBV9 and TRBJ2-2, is DSGVTQTPKHLITATGQRVTLRCSPRSGDLSVYWYQQSLDQGLQFLIQYYNGEERAKGNILERFSAQQFPDLHSELNLSSLELGDSALYFCASSSRLAGAGELFFGEGSRLTVL.